This TCR beta chain was captured by sequencing in a study of identical twins. Germline CDR1 SQVTM, CDR2 ANQGSEA. This CDR3 region has 16 residues. V was trimmed by 5 bases and J by 2 bases, leaving 21 bases between them. TCRdb re-derived calls from the 5' RACE reads in MiXCR, one entry per CDR3 protein. Of 520,000 or so distinct CDR3 sequences listed, roughly 21% are singletons. These data were also reused for a study on T cells expressing NK-cell markers.

This sequence joins TRBV29-1 and TRBJ1-2; TRBD1 might be the D (5 bases). The sequencing sample was made of CD4+ T cells sorted from blood. This receptor was taken from a woman in her late teens or twenties in good health. The CDR3 protein is CSVPPQAGLGNYGYTF. The CDR3, as DNA: TGCAGCGTTCCGCCGCAGGCAGGGTTGGGGAACTATGGCTACACCTTC.